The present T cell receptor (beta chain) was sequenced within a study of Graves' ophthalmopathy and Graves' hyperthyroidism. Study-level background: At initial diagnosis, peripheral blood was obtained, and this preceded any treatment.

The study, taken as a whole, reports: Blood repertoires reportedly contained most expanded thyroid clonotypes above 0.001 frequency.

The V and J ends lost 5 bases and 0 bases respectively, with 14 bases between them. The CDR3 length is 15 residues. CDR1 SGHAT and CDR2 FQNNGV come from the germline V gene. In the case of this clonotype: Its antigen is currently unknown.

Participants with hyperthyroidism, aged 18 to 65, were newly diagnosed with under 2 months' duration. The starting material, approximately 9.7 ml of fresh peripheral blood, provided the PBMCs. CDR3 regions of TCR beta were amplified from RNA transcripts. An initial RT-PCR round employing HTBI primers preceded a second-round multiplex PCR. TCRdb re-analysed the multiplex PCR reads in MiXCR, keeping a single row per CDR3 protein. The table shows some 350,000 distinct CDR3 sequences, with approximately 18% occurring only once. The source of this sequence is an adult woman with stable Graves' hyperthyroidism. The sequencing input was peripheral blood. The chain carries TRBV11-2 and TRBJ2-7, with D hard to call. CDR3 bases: TGTGCCAGCAGCGAAGCCGGCGGAAGCTCCTACGAGCAGTACTTC. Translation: CASSEAGGSSYEQYF.